The following is a T cell receptor beta chain sequence with its context. The V gene lost 0 bases and the J gene lost 3 bases, with 8 bases spanning the gap. Germline V lookup: CDR1 LGHDT, CDR2 YNNKEL (reference sequence). The CDR3 consists of 14 residues. The data were taken from a study of T cell responses to AZD1222 COVID-19 vaccine. The data were produced by immunoSEQ multiplex PCR, yet TCRdb's version contains in-frame clones alone and is incomplete. This sample has roughly 140,000 clones, with roughly 92% found just once. This receptor was identified in an adult in good health. The chain combines TRBV3-1 (or the pseudogene TRBV3-2) with TRBJ1-1; D gene uncertain. Material: peripheral blood, obtained on day 0 of AZD1222 vaccination. The CDR3 loop is CASSQDLSYTEAFF. DNA of the CDR3: TGTGCCAGCAGCCAAGATCTGAGTTACACTGAAGCTTTCTTT.